This TCR beta chain appears in the sequencing data of a study of cytotoxic CD8 clonotypes in ibrutinib-treated CLL. Study at large: Across the patients, approximately 10 were relapsed/refractory, 15 treatment-naive and some 17 IGHV unmutated. Among patients, about 24 responded partially and 2 completely; about 14 then stayed remitted and roughly 12 progressed after median around 70 months.

The length of the CDR3 is 16 residues. The germline V gene encodes CDR1 SQVTM and CDR2 ANQGSEA. Trimming stripped 1 base from V and 2 bases from J, with 18 bases between. The planned depth of sequencing spanned 1 in 200,000 to 1 in 1 million T cells. Method: immunoSEQ multiplex PCR; TCRdb's copy keeps in-frame clones and lacks some. The sample holds under 300,000 clones; less than 75% are singletons and the top ten take approximately 15%. The specimen comprised PBMCs, sampled after 24 months of ibrutinib treatment. This rearrangement joins TRBV29-1 to TRBJ2-7, with D possibly matching TRBD2 (6 bases). The sequence was collected from a human donor with chronic lymphocytic leukemia. CDR3 sequence (DNA): TGCAGCGTTGAAGGGGGGACTTTCGTGGGAACCTACGAGCAGTACTTC. Protein product: CSVEGGTFVGTYEQYF.